The source of this TCR beta chain is a study of T cell changes during pregnancy in multiple sclerosis. Data came from immunoSEQ multiplex PCR; TCRdb stores just in-frame clones and leaves some out. Counted here are around 62,000 clones, around 90% occurring once; the ten biggest clones make up about 0.8%. The CDR3 has 15 residues. The V gene's germline CDR1 is SGHKS and CDR2 YYEKEE (reference sequence). Unmatched junction bases numbered 9, after V lost 4 bases and J lost 4 bases. This material consisted of CD4+ T cells from peripheral blood mononuclear cells, taken in the first trimester of pregnancy. J is TRBJ1-1 and V is TRBV5-5; 8 nucleotides line up with TRBD1. This receptor was identified in a female donor with multiple sclerosis, enrolled in a pregnancy study. CDR3 in DNA: TGTGCCAGCAGCGAGAGACAGGGGACGGGCACTGAAGCTTTCTTT. This encodes CASSERQGTGTEAFF.